Below are 20 T cell receptor beta chains sequenced from a single sample in a study of T-cell memory formation after mild COVID-19. One entry per CDR3 protein results from TCRdb running MiXCR on the 5' RACE reads. The sample lists 300,000 to 350,000 distinct CDR3 sequences, roughly an eighth occurring once. Sequenced input: PBMCs or a T cell subset sorted from them (not recorded which). The receptor source for this set is a man between 18 and 29 years old who had mild COVID-19 (a few samples of this study predate the infection). Cell type and time point are not known.

This clonotype showed up just a few times. The chain links TRBV21-1 to TRBJ2-4; TRBD2 is taken as the D call from the table, unchecked against the DNA. TRBV21-1 is flagged as a pseudogene. The length of the CDR3 is 14 residues. The CDR3 here is CASSKLATKNIQYF. CDR3 coding DNA: TGTGCCAGCAGCAAACTAGCGACCAAAAACATTCAGTACTTC.

The genes are TRBV7-6 and TRBJ1-4; TRBD1 might be the D (5 bases). Germline assignment: CDR1 SGHVS and CDR2 FNYEAQ. V lost 4 bases and J 6 bases, leaving 12 bases between the germline ends. The CDR3 consists of 14 residues. CDR3 sequence reads: CASSSRRGHEKLFF. The CDR3 region has the DNA TGTGCCAGCAGCTCCCGGCGGGGCCATGAAAAACTGTTTTTT.

The CDR3 nucleotides are TGTGCCAGCAGCTTGACCAGGGACAGTCGAGTTTTCTTT. Encoded protein: CASSLTRDSRVFF. The chain is built from TRBV7-9 and TRBJ1-1; 7 bases agree with TRBD1. The V gene's germline CDR1 is SEHNR and CDR2 FQNEAQ (reference sequence). This CDR3 is 13 amino acids long. The V gene end was trimmed by 3 bases and the J gene end by 13 bases; junction bases not matched to a gene: 11.

This rearrangement joins TRBV6-2 or TRBV6-3 to TRBJ1-1; no reliable D call. The V gene's germline CDR1 is MNHEY and CDR2 SVGEGT. This CDR3 has 11 amino acids. Trimming took 4 bases from V and 4 from J, leaving 4 bases between them. CDR3 sequence: CASSFSTEAFF. CDR3 coding DNA: TGTGCCAGCAGTTTCAGCACTGAAGCTTTCTTT.

The V call is TRBV3-1, the J call TRBJ1-2; the D is unclear. V was pared by 5 bases and J by 8 bases, with 21 bases between. Germline loops: CDR1 LGHDT, CDR2 YNNKEL (reference sequence). The CDR3 covers 15 residues. CDR3 coding DNA: TGTGCCAGCAGCTTGGACGGCGCCGATTCGGGGGGCTACACCTTC. Residues: CASSLDGADSGGYTF. Based on the CDR3 plus reference TRBV3-1 and TRBJ1-2, the full variable domain is DTAVSQTPKYLVTQMGNDKSIKCEQNLGHDTMYWYKQDSKKFLKIMFSYNNKELIINETVPNRFSPKSPDKAHLNLHINSLELGDSAVYFCASSLDGADSGGYTFGSGTRLTVV.

Only a few counts were recorded for this clonotype. This chain connects TRBV27 to TRBJ1-5; TRBD1 matches at 8 bases. The CDR3 length is 13 residues. The V gene end was trimmed by 6 bases and the J gene end by 10 bases; junction bases not matched to a gene: 8. Germline V gives CDR1 MNHEY, CDR2 SMNVEV (reference sequence). CDR3 in DNA: TGTGCCAGCAGGGCGACAGGGGCTCCCCCCCAGCATTTT. Amino acids: CASRATGAPPQHF.

This clonotype occurred many times. V usage is TRBV7-2 and J usage is TRBJ1-4, with D uncertain. Germline assignment: CDR1 SGHTA and CDR2 FQGNSA. V was clipped by 6 bases and J by 8 bases, with 16 bases between them. This CDR3 is 14 amino acids long. This CDR3 is CASRPREGQEKLFF. DNA of the CDR3: TGTGCCAGCAGACCTAGAGAAGGGCAGGAAAAACTGTTTTTT.

This clonotype was seen a handful of times. V usage is TRBV7-9 and J usage is TRBJ2-1, with 9 bases fitting TRBD2. Unmatched junction bases numbered 16, after V lost 5 bases and J lost 8 bases. The CDR3 sequence is 17 residues long. CDR1 SEHNR and CDR2 FQNEAQ come from the germline V gene (reference sequence). In DNA, the CDR3 is TGTGCCAGCAGCCCACTTCAGCGGGGGGATGAGCTGGATGAGCAGTTCTTC. Protein: CASSPLQRGDELDEQFF. The full variable domain, with the rest looked up from reference TRBV7-9 and TRBJ2-1, is DTGVSQNPRHKITKRGQNVTFRCDPISEHNRLYWYRQTLGQGPEFLTYFQNEAQLEKSRLLSDRFSAERPKGSFSTLEIQRTEQGDSAMYLCASSPLQRGDELDEQFFGPGTRLTVL.

In this sample, this clonotype turned up a few times. The genes are TRBV14 and TRBJ2-1; no reliable D call. The germline CDR1 and CDR2 sequences are SGHDN and FVKESK. The CDR3 runs to 15 residues. Trimming removed 3 bases at V and 4 bases at J, with 13 bases between. CDR3: CASSHLYRAYNEQFF. For the CDR3, the DNA is TGTGCCAGCAGCCATTTATACCGGGCTTACAATGAGCAGTTCTTC. The full variable domain, with the rest looked up from reference TRBV14 and TRBJ2-1, is EAGVTQFPSHSVIEKGQTVTLRCDPISGHDNLYWYRRVMGKEIKFLLHFVKESKQDESGMPNNRFLAERTGGTYSTLKVQPAELEDSGVYFCASSHLYRAYNEQFFGPGTRLTVL.

This clonotype has just a few counts. The chain uses TRBV4-1 and TRBJ1-2; D is undetermined. CDR1 and CDR2 (germline): MGHRA, YSYEKL. Deletions cut 0 bases from V and 2 bases from J, with 10 bases between. The length of the CDR3 is 15 residues. The CDR3 loop reads CASSQDPGGNYGYTF. CDR3 sequence (DNA): TGCGCCAGCAGCCAAGATCCAGGTGGCAACTATGGCTACACCTTC.

The rearrangement uses TRBV21-1 and TRBJ2-7; TRBD1 was called by the table and not checked on the DNA. TRBV21-1 is a pseudogene segment. The length of the CDR3 is 13 residues. CDR3 in amino acids: CASTRDRDDEQYV. The CDR3 DNA reads TGTGCCAGCACCAGGGACAGGGACGACGAGCAGTACGTC.

This clonotype appeared a few times. This chain joins TRBV7-9 and TRBJ2-3; 8 bases match TRBD1. V was clipped by 5 bases and J by 2 bases; unmatched bases: 6. This CDR3 has 15 residues. Germline V gives CDR1 SEHNR, CDR2 FQNEAQ (reference sequence). The CDR3 DNA sequence: TGTGCCAGCAGCCCGGGACAGGCCTTCACAGATACGCAGTATTTT. Encoded protein: CASSPGQAFTDTQYF. Variable domain in full (rest from reference TRBV7-9 and TRBJ2-3): DTGVSQNPRHKITKRGQNVTFRCDPISEHNRLYWYRQTLGQGPEFLTYFQNEAQLEKSRLLSDRFSAERPKGSFSTLEIQRTEQGDSAMYLCASSPGQAFTDTQYFGPGTRLTVL.

The chain links TRBV4-1 to TRBJ2-1; D is uncertain. There are 16 residues in the CDR3. V was trimmed by 1 base and J by 15 bases, leaving 25 bases between them. The germline gives CDR1 MGHRA, CDR2 YSYEKL. For the CDR3, the DNA is TGCGCCAGCAGCCAAGCCGCATTGACCCTTTCCAATTCCCGGTTCTTC. Translation: CASSQAALTLSNSRFF.

This clonotype was detected only a few times. V is TRBV6-5 and J is TRBJ1-3; D remains unclear. The CDR3 loop spans 13 amino acids. Germline values: CDR1 MNHEY, CDR2 SVGAGI. V shed 6 bases and J shed 9 bases, with 15 bases lying between them. The chain's CDR3 is CASRSPMRSTIYF. CDR3 nucleotides: TGTGCCAGCAGGTCACCCATGCGGAGCACCATATATTTT.

This clonotype was seen a handful of times. The rearrangement uses TRBV9 and TRBJ2-3; TRBD2 matches at 10 bases. With V trimmed by 3 bases and J by 5 bases, 3 bases remained unmatched. Germline assignment: CDR1 SGDLS and CDR2 YYNGEE. The CDR3 has 14 amino acids. The CDR3 is CASSASGGGDTQYF. In nucleotides, the CDR3 is TGTGCCAGCAGCGCTAGCGGGGGCGGAGATACGCAGTATTTT.

This clonotype was observed a handful of times. This chain links TRBV20-1 with TRBJ2-5; D is unresolved. Germline loops: CDR1 DFQATT, CDR2 SNEGSKA (reference sequence). The CDR3 contains 13 residues. V lost 6 bases, J lost 1 base, and 12 bases lay in between. This chain's CDR3 is CSAHRLAQETQYF. DNA of the CDR3: TGCAGTGCCCACCGACTGGCCCAAGAGACCCAGTACTTC.

This clonotype was observed a handful of times. The chain is built from TRBV7-2 and TRBJ1-2; 8 nucleotides align to TRBD1. V lost 7 bases, J lost 3 bases, and 10 bases stayed unmatched. CDR3 length equals 15 residues. Germline CDR1 is SGHTA and CDR2 is FQGNSA. The CDR3 sequence: CASKKVRGRDYGYTF. In nucleotides, the CDR3 is TGTGCCAGCAAAAAAGTCAGGGGGCGCGACTATGGCTACACCTTC.

This clonotype showed up many times. This chain uses TRBV20-1 with TRBJ2-7; possibly TRBD1 or TRBD2 for D (6 bases each). The CDR3 is made up of 12 amino acids. Germline V CDR1 and CDR2: DFQATT, SNEGSKA (reference sequence). Deletions cut 8 bases from V and 3 bases from J, with 14 bases between. This CDR3 is CSLSGGHYEQYF. The CDR3, as DNA: TGCAGTCTGTCCGGGGGCCACTACGAGCAGTACTTC.

This clonotype was counted ten times or more. The chain links TRBV6-1 to TRBJ1-6; TRBD1 might be the D (6 bases). Looked up from germline, CDR1 is MNHNS and CDR2 is SASEGT. V gave up 5 bases and J gave up 10 bases, with 18 bases separating them. The CDR3 totals 15 residues. Written as DNA, the CDR3 is TGTGCCAGCAGTAGGGGGGGTACGGCAAGATCACCCCTCCACTTT. As protein: CASSRGGTARSPLHF.

This chain links TRBV7-2 with TRBJ1-1; D uncertain. Per the germline V gene, CDR1 is SGHTA and CDR2 is FQGNSA. The CDR3 extends over 15 amino acids. V gave up 5 bases and J gave up 0 bases, with 13 bases separating them. The CDR3 here is CASSPNPYLNTEAFF. CDR3 DNA: TGTGCCAGCAGCCCCAACCCCTACTTGAACACTGAAGCTTTCTTT.